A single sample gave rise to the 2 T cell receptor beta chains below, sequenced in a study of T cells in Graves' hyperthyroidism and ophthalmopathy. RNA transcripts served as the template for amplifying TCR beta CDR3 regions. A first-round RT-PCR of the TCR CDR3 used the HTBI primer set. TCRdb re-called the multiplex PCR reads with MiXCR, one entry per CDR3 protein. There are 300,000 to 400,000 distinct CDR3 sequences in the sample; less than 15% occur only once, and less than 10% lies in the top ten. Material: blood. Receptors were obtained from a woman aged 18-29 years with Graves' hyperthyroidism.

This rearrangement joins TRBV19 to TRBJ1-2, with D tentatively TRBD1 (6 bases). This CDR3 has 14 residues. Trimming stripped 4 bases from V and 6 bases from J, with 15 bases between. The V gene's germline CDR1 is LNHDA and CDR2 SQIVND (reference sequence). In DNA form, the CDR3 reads TGTGCCAGTAGTACCCACCCTCGACAGGATGGCTACACCTTC. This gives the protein CASSTHPRQDGYTF.

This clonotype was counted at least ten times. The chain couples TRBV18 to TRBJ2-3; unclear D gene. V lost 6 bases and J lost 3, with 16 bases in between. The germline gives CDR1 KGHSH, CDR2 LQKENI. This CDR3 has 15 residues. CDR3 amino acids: CASSPEAHRTDTQYF. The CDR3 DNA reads TGTGCCAGCTCGCCAGAAGCACACAGAACAGATACGCAGTATTTT. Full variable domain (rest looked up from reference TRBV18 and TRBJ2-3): NAGVMQNPRHLVRRRGQEARLRCSPMKGHSHVYWYRQLPEEGLKFMVYLQKENIIDESGMPKERFSAEFPKEGPSILRIQQVVRGDSAAYFCASSPEAHRTDTQYFGPGTRLTVL.